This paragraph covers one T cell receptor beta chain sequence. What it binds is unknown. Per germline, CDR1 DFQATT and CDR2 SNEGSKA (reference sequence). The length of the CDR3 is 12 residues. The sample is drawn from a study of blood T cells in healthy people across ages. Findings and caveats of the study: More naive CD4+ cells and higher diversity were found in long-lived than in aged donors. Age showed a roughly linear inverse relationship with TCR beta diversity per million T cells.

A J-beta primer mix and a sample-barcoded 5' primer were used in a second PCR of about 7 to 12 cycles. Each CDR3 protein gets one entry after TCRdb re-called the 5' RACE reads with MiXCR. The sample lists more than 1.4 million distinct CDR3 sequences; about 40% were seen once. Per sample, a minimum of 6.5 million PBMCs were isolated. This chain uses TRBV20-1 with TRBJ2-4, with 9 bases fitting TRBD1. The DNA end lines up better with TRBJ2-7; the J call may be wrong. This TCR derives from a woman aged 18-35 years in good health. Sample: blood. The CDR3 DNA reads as TGCAGTACGCCAGGACAGGGGAGCGAGCAGTACTTC. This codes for CSTPGQGSEQYF.